This T cell receptor (beta chain) came from a study of shared clonotypes between healthy human individuals. Whole-study context: The cohort comprised a couple of women and a few men. Their ages spanned 18 to 49 years. Study-wide results and limits: The four-donor shared clonotypes exceeded non-shared clonotypes in generation probability, with non-shared ones scoring lower.

CDR1 is LNHDA and CDR2 is SQIVND in the germline V gene (reference sequence). The CDR3 loop spans 18 amino acids. V was cut by 7 bases and J by 2 bases, with 23 bases left in between. Study donors comprised healthy, HIV-negative adults devoid of recent acute infection or vaccination. This clone appeared once. Its specificity is not known. The protocol was immunoSEQ multiplex PCR, while the TCRdb copy is restricted to in-frame clones and leaves out a portion. Of approximately 2.5 million clones in the sample, roughly nine tenths are singletons; the top ten hold under 0.15%. The sequence came from a man between 18 and 35 years old in good health. The specimen was naive CD4+ T cells sorted from blood. Noted subset: CD45RA+ positively selected. V is TRBV19 and J is TRBJ1-4; D is possibly TRBD1 (5 bases). Here the CDR3 reads CASKRTPLLFSTNEKLFF. CDR3 DNA: TGTGCCAGTAAAAGGACACCTCTATTATTTTCCACTAATGAAAAACTGTTTTTT.